This T cell receptor (beta chain) stems from a study of regulatory T cells in long-lasting Graves disease. On the study more broadly: Graves' patients, diagnosed recently, had received antithyroid drugs under 3 months.

The length of the CDR3 is 15 residues. V was shortened by 1 base and J by 7 bases, with 14 bases between the two germline ends. Germline V gives CDR1 LGHNA, CDR2 YSLEER. Construction of the TCR beta libraries employed iRepertoire HTBI primers in conjunction with Arm-PCR of CDR3 regions. One entry per CDR3 protein, called by TCRdb with MiXCR from the multiplex PCR reads. Of approximately 540,000 distinct CDR3 sequences listed, 12% are singletons. Time point here: newly diagnosed GD, antithyroid drugs for less than 3 months. RNA from PBMCs was the source of the TCR library. The sample holds a few counts of this clonotype. These data also formed part of another study, on T cells in Graves' hyperthyroidism and ophthalmopathy. From that paper: First-round RT-PCR with HTBI primers amplified the TCR CDR3 region.

This TCR was recovered from a woman in her 30s with Graves disease. Sequences were derived from peripheral blood mononuclear cells (PBMCs), sampled at new diagnosis, from a patient treated with antithyroid drugs. The gene calls are TRBV4-3 and TRBJ1-5; D might be TRBD1 (6 bases). For the CDR3, the DNA is TGCGCCAGCAGCCAAGTTGTAGGGGGAAGGCAGCCCCAGCATTTT. Its protein is CASSQVVGGRQPQHF.